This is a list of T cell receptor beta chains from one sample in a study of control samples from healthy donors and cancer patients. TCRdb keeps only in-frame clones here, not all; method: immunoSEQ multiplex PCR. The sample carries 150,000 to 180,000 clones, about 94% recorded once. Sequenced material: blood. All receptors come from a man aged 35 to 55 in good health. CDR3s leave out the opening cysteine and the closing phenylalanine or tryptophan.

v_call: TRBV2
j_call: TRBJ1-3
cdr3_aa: ASSIRDSSGNTIY

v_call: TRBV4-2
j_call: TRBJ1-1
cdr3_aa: ASSQDKRQGAEAF

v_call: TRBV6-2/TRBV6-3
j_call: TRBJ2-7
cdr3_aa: ASSVTQGSEQY

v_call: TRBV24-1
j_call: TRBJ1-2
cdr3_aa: ATSKAGNGYT

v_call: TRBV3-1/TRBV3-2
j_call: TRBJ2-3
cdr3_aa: ASSPYGSTDTQY

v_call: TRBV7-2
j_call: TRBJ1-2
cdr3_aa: ASSSLRTEIYGYT

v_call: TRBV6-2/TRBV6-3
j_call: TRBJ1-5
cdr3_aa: ASSRGPNQPQH

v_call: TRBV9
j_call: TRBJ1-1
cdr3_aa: ASSRQGIEAF

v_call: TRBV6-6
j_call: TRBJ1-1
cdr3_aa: ASTGGTQNTEAF

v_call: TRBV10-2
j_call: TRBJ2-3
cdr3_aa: ASSGLAGTDTQY

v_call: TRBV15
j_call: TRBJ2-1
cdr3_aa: ATRRVSYNEQF

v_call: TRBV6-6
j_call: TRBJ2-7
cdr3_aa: ASSGTGRGYEQY

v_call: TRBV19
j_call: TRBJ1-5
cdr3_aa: ASRGRSPNQPQH

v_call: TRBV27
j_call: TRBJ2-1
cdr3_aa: ASSLDHGGEQF

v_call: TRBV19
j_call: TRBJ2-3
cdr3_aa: ASSPAGDTQY

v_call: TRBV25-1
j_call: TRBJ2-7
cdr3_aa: ASRQGASYEQY

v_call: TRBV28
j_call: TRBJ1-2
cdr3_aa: ASRPGRNYGYT

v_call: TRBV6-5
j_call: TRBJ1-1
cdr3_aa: ASSYRNRGPFTEAF

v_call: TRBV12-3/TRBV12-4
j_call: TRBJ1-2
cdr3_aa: ASSPTVLYGYT

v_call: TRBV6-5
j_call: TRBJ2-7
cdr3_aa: ASSEGPLYEQY

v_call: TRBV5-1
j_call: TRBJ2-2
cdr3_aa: ASTSPRAGTGELF

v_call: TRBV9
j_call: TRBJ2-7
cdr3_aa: ASSLHGGSSYEQY

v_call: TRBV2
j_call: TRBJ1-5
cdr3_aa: ASSESGPRNQPQH

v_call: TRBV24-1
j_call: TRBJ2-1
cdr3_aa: ATSGRGLPYNEQF

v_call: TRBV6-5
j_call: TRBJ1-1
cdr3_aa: ASSGRSTEAF

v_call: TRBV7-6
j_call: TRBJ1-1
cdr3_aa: ASSLAPPGGSNTEAF

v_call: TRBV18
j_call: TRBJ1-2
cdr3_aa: ASSNGGEYYGYT

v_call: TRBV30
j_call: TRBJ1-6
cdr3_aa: AWSVLGPLH

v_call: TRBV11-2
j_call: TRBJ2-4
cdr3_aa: ASPQPGHIQY